This T cell receptor (beta chain) was recovered during a study of blood T cell repertoires in COVID-19. At the level of the study: Sites across the United States, Italy and Spain contributed samples from acute and convalescent COVID-19. PBMCs, B-cell-depleted T cells, or T cells were the source of the cDNA or gDNA that made up the material.

Some clones are missing from TCRdb's copy, which holds only in-frame ones; the method was immunoSEQ multiplex PCR. The table has more than 95,000 clones, approximately 84% seen once. Per germline, CDR1 SGHKS and CDR2 YYEKEE (reference sequence). The CDR3 loop spans 14 amino acids. Trimming stripped 2 bases from V and 3 bases from J, with 11 bases between. This clone was detected once. Input material: peripheral blood. The TCR comes from a man in his fifties or sixties with acute or convalescent COVID-19. The chain has TRBV5-5 and TRBJ1-2; maybe TRBD1 (5 bases). As DNA, the CDR3 is TGTGCCAGCAGCTTCACAGGCGGCGACTATGGCTACACCTTC. Translated, it gives CASSFTGGDYGYTF.